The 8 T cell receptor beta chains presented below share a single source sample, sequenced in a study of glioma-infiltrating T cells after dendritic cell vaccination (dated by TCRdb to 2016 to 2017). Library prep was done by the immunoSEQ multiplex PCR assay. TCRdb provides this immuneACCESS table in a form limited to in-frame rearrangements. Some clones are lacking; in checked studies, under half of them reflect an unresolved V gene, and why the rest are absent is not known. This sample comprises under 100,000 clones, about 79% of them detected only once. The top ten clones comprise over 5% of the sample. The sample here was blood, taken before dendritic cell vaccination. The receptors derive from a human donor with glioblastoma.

The CDR3 DNA reads as TGCAGCGTTGTCAGTGACAGGGGCTTTTTCTTTAACTATGGCTACACCTTC. It translates to CSVVSDRGFFFNYGYTF. This chain uses TRBV29-1 with TRBJ1-2; 8 positions agree with TRBD1. From germline, CDR1 is SQVTM and CDR2 ANQGSEA. CDR3 length: 17 amino acids. V dropped 4 bases and J dropped 1; count of bases not matched to a gene: 14. The whole variable domain, filled in from reference TRBV29-1 and TRBJ1-2, reads SAVISQKPSRDICQRGTSLTIQCQVDSQVTMMFWYRQQPGQSLTLIATANQGSEATYESGFVIDKFPISRPNLTFSTLTVSNMSPEDSSIYLCSVVSDRGFFFNYGYTFGSGTRLTVV.

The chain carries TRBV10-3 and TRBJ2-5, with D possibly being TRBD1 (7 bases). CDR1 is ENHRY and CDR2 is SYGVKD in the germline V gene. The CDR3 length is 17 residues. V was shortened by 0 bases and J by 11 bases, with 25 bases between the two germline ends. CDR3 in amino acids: CAISESRSVQGGPRQYF. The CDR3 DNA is TGTGCCATCAGTGAGTCGAGAAGTGTTCAGGGGGGCCCTAGGCAGTACTTC.

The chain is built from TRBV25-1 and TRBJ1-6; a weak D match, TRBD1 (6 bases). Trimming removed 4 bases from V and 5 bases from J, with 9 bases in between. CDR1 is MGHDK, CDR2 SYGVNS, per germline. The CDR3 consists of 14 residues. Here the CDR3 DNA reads TGTGCCAGCAGTGTGGGGGCCAATAATTCACCCCTCCACTTT. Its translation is CASSVGANNSPLHF.

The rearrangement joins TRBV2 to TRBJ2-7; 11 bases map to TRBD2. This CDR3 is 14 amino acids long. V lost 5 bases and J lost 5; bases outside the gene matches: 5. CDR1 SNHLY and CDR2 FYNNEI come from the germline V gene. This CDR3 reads CASSPLAGVNEQYF. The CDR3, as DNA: TGTGCCAGCAGTCCACTAGCGGGAGTCAACGAGCAGTACTTC.

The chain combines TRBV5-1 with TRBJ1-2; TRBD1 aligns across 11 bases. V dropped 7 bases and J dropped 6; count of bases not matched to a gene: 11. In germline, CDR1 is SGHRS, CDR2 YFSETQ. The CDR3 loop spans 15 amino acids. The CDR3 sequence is CASALLGQGVDGYTF. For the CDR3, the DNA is TGCGCCAGCGCCCTTTTGGGACAGGGGGTTGATGGCTACACCTTC.

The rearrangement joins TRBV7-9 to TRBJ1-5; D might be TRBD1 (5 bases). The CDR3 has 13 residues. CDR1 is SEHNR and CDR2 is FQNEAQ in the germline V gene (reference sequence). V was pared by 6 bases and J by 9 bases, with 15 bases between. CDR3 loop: CASRLGVAGPQHF. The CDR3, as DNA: TGTGCCAGCAGGCTAGGGGTAGCGGGGCCCCAGCATTTT.

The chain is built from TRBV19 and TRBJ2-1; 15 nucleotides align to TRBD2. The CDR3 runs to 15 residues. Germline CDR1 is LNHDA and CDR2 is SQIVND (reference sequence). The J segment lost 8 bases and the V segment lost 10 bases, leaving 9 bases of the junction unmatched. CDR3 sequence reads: CATRTSGRATYEQFF. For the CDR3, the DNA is TGTGCCACTAGGACTAGCGGGAGGGCCACTTATGAGCAGTTCTTC.

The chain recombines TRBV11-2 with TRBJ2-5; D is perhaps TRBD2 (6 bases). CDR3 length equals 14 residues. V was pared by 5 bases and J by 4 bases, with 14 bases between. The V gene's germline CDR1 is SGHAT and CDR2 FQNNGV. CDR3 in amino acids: CASSRERGGETQYF. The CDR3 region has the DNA TGTGCCAGCAGCCGGGAGCGAGGTGGAGAGACCCAGTACTTC. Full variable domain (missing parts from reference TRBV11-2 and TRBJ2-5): EAGVAQSPRYKIIEKRQSVAFWCNPISGHATLYWYQQILGQGPKLLIQFQNNGVVDDSQLPKDRFSAERLKGVDSTLKIQPAKLEDSAVYLCASSRERGGETQYFGPGTRLLVL.